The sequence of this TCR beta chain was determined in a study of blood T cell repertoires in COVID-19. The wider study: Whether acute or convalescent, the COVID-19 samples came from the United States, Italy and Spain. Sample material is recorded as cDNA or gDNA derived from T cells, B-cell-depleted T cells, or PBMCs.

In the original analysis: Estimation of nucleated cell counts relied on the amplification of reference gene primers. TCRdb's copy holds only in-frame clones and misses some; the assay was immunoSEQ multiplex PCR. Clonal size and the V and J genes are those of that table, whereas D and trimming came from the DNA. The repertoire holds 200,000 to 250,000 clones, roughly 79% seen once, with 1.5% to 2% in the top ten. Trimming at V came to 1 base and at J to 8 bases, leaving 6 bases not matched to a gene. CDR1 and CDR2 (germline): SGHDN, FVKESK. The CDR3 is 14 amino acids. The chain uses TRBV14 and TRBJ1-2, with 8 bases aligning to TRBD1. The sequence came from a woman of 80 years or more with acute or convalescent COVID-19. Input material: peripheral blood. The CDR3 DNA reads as TGTGCCAGCAGCCAAGTGGACAGGGCAGGAGGCTACACCTTC. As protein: CASSQVDRAGGYTF. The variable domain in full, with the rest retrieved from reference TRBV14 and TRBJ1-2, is EAGVTQFPSHSVIEKGQTVTLRCDPISGHDNLYWYRRVMGKEIKFLLHFVKESKQDESGMPNNRFLAERTGGTYSTLKVQPAELEDSGVYFCASSQVDRAGGYTFGSGTRLTVV.